This T cell receptor beta chain is from a study of T cell responses to AZD1222 COVID-19 vaccine. The table came from immunoSEQ multiplex PCR; TCRdb's copy has only in-frame clones and leaves some out. The sample has 150,000 or so clones; around 90% are singletons. With 0 bases removed from V and 8 bases from J, the gap between germline ends came to 15 bases. Germline-derived CDR1 and CDR2 are SGHDT and YYEEEE. This CDR3 has 16 residues. The receptor was derived from an adult in good health. This sequence joins TRBV5-6 and TRBJ1-6, with no clear D. Specimen: peripheral blood, collected on day 0 of AZD1222 vaccination. This CDR3 reads CASSLAGITTDSPLHF. In nucleotides, the CDR3 is TGTGCCAGCAGCTTGGCAGGAATTACGACGGATTCACCCCTCCACTTT.